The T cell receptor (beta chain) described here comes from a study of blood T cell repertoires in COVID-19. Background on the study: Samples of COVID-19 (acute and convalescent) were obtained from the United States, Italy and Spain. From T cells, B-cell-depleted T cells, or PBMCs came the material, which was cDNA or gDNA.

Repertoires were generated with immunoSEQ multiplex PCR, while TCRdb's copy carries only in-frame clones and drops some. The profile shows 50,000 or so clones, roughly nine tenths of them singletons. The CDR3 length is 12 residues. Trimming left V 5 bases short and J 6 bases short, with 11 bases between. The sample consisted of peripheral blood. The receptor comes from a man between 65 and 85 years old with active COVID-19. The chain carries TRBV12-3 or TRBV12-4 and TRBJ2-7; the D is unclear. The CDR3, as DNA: TGTGCCAGCAGTAAAGCCCCGGGCGAGCAGTACTTC. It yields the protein CASSKAPGEQYF.